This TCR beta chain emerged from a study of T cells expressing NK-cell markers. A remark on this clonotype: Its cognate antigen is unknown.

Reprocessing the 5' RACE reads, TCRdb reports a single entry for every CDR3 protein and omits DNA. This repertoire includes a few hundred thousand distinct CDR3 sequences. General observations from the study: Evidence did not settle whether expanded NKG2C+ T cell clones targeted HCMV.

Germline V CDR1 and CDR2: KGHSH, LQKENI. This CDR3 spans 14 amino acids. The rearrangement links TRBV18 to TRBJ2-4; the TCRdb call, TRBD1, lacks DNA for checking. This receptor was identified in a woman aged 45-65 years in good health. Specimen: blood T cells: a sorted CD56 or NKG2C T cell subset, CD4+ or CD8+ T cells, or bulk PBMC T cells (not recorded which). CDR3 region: CASSPPEGGIIQYF.